Below, one T cell receptor beta chain is given with its context. Its antigen is unknown. PCR amplification relied on 60 Vbeta primers (plus 13 Jbeta primers). In the source study's methods: Later reanalysis found approximately 80 million unique TCR beta chains, roughly 9.9 million of them shared. Profiled with immunoSEQ multiplex PCR; TCRdb holds only in-frame clones, not every one. The DNA was the basis for D and trimming; V, J and clone size are from that table. The data hold some 200,000 clones, with 65% to 85% observed a single time. This sample is part of a study of cytomegalovirus exposure and HLA in healthy donors. Broader study findings: Whilst most TCR sequences proved rare, a subset of public TCRs occurred across many donors. Cytomegalovirus status was reportedly diagnosed by the classifier with high sensitivity and specificity. In an earlier analysis, productive rearrangement rates for most beta V segments clustered near 87% or 30%.

Material: PBMCs. The TCR sequence derives from a man aged 50-60 years in good health and CMV-seronegative.

CDR3 DNA: TGCGCCAGCAGTCAAGGGACAGTCTATGGCTACACCTTC. Translation gives CASSQGTVYGYTF. V and J are TRBV23-1 and TRBJ1-2; TRBD1 agrees at 7 bases. TRBV23-1 is classed as an ORF, of uncertain function. The CDR3 extends over 13 amino acids. After removal of 2 bases from V and 4 bases from J, the junction contained 1 base not matched to a gene.